This T cell receptor beta chain is drawn from a study of PD-L1 blockade in urothelial cancer. Overall study context: In terms of prior chemotherapy, patients had received 0 to 3 regimens.

Sequenced by immunoSEQ multiplex PCR; TCRdb stores in-frame clones only, minus some. The data hold roughly 46,000 clones, with around 85% observed a single time. As to time point: peripheral blood 6 weeks after treatment start. The CDR3 totals 15 residues. The germline gives CDR1 LNHDA, CDR2 SQIVND (reference sequence). Unmatched junction bases numbered 8, after V lost 5 bases and J lost 2 bases. This rearrangement joins TRBV19 to TRBJ2-7, with 8 nucleotides matching TRBD1. The receptor's source is a man between 45 and 60 years old with urothelial cancer. The material sequenced was PBMCs, taken around atezolizumab (anti-PD-L1) treatment. The CDR3 bases are TGTGCCAGTAGTTTCGGGACAGGCGGAGCCTACGAGCAGTACTTC. Translation gives CASSFGTGGAYEQYF.